The 15 T cell receptor beta chains listed next were all sequenced from one sample in a study of blood T cell repertoires in COVID-19. Here immunoSEQ multiplex PCR was the method, and the copy in TCRdb shows in-frame clones only, minus some. Of around 100,000 clones in the sample, 87% are singletons; the top ten hold around 3.1%. The sequenced sample was peripheral blood. The receptors were gathered from a man aged 50 to 59 in a cohort sampled during active COVID-19.

This clone was recorded only once. CDR3: CASIGLAGATGELFF. CDR3 bases: TGTGCCAGCATCGGACTAGCGGGGGCCACCGGGGAGCTGTTTTTT. This chain connects TRBV27 to TRBJ2-2; 13 bases align to TRBD2. CDR3 length equals 15 residues. Germline CDR1 and CDR2: MNHEY and SMNVEV (reference sequence). Germline trimming cut 7 bases from V and 4 bases from J; bases unmatched to any gene: 3.

As regards this clone: Other DNA sequences in this sample translate to the same CDR3. This rearrangement joins TRBV14 to TRBJ1-1; D is possibly TRBD1 (5 bases). Germline lookup yields CDR1 SGHDN and CDR2 FVKESK. The CDR3 length is 15 residues. V dropped 0 bases and J dropped 6 bases, with 14 bases sitting between them. In DNA, the CDR3 is TGTGCCAGCAGCCAAGAAACCGGGGGTTTGTCTGAAGCTTTCTTT. Protein: CASSQETGGLSEAFF.

This clone was counted a few times. The chain uses TRBV6-1 and TRBJ1-1; D gene ambiguous. Trimming stripped 2 bases from V and 5 bases from J, with 12 bases between. Germline V CDR1 and CDR2: MNHNS, SASEGT. The CDR3 spans 14 residues. The CDR3 region has the DNA TGTGCCAGCAGTGAACGCGGGTTCATGACTGAAGCTTTCTTT. Amino acid sequence: CASSERGFMTEAFF.

The chain has TRBV5-5 and TRBJ2-5, with D hard to call. Germline CDR1 and CDR2: SGHKS and YYEKEE (reference sequence). This CDR3 spans 15 amino acids. V lost 4 bases, J lost 9 bases, and 22 bases lay in between. CDR3: CASSPPSGGAEAQYF. The CDR3 region has the DNA TGTGCCAGCAGCCCCCCGTCTGGTGGAGCCGAGGCCCAGTACTTC.

V usage is TRBV5-6 and J usage is TRBJ2-1; possible D gene TRBD1, 6 bases. In germline, CDR1 is SGHDT, CDR2 YYEEEE. This CDR3 has 15 residues. V shed 2 bases and J shed 5 bases, with 14 bases lying between them. CDR3 nucleotide sequence: TGTGCCAGCAGCTTAACCCGGGACACTAACAATGAGCAGTTCTTC. Residues: CASSLTRDTNNEQFF.

The genes are TRBV6-5 and TRBJ1-5; D uncertain. The germline CDR1 and CDR2 sequences are MNHEY and SVGAGI. V lost 7 bases and J lost 7, with 14 bases in between. This CDR3 region has 13 residues. The CDR3 DNA reads as TGTGCCAGCACAATATCGGTCGGGCAGCCCCAGCATTTT. This translates into CASTISVGQPQHF.

The chain carries TRBV3-1 (or the pseudogene TRBV3-2) and TRBJ1-1; a possible D gene is TRBD1 (5 bases). Germline loops: CDR1 LGHDT, CDR2 YNNKEL (reference sequence). The CDR3 sequence is 14 residues long. Trimming took 4 bases from V and 2 from J, leaving 11 bases between them. The CDR3 here is CASSPSGVNTEAFF. CDR3 DNA: TGTGCCAGCAGCCCCTCGGGGGTTAACACTGAAGCTTTCTTT.

The chain recombines TRBV19 with TRBJ1-5, with D perhaps matching TRBD1 (6 bases). This CDR3 spans 14 amino acids. The ends were cut back, 5 bases at V and 4 bases at J, with 12 bases in the middle. From germline, CDR1 is LNHDA and CDR2 SQIVND (reference sequence). CDR3 in DNA: TGTGCCAGTAGTCCCGGGGGGGCTAATCAGCCCCAGCATTTT. Residues: CASSPGGANQPQHF.

The chain employs TRBV6-4 and TRBJ2-2, with a tentative D call TRBD1 (5 bases). V shed 2 bases and J shed 1 base, with 26 bases lying between them. The CDR3 contains 21 residues. Germline loops: CDR1 MRHNA, CDR2 SNTAGT. In DNA, the CDR3 is TGTGCCAGCAGTGACGGTAATTGGGGCAGCAGTAAACCCGAGAACACCGGGGAGCTGTTTTTT. As protein: CASSDGNWGSSKPENTGELFF.

The rearrangement links TRBV28 to TRBJ1-5; 9 bases line up with TRBD1. The V gene's germline CDR1 is MDHEN and CDR2 SYDVKM. V shed 7 bases and J 3 bases; nucleotides not matched to a gene: 7. The CDR3 covers 15 residues. DNA for the CDR3: TGTGCCAGCATCCCCAGGGACAGGGTCAATCAGCCCCAGCATTTT. Encoded protein: CASIPRDRVNQPQHF. Variable domain in full (rest from reference TRBV28 and TRBJ1-5): DVKVTQSSRYLVKRTGEKVFLECVQDMDHENMFWYRQDPGLGLRLIYFSYDVKMKEKGDIPEGYSVSREKKERFSLILESASTNQTSMYLCASIPRDRVNQPQHFGDGTRLSIL.

The V call is TRBV6-5, the J call TRBJ1-4; no clear D. Per the germline V gene, CDR1 is MNHEY and CDR2 is SVGAGI. Trimming shortened V by 4 bases and J by 10 bases, and 13 bases separated the two germline ends. There are 13 residues in the CDR3. CDR3 region: CASSSPGVGKLFF. The CDR3 bases are TGTGCCAGCAGTTCCCCCGGGGTGGGAAAACTGTTTTTT.

The chain uses TRBV27 and TRBJ2-5; TRBD1 matches 8 bases. Germline V gives CDR1 MNHEY, CDR2 SMNVEV (reference sequence). Trimming cost V 9 bases and J 4 bases; bases outside gene matches: 1. The CDR3 contains 11 residues. The CDR3 region has the DNA TGTGCCAGACAGGGGGTAGAGACCCAGTACTTC. It encodes CARQGVETQYF.

The V call is TRBV6-5, the J call TRBJ1-5; TRBD1 might be the D (5 bases). V was pared by 6 bases and J by 3 bases, with 15 bases between. Germline V CDR1 and CDR2: MNHEY, SVGAGI. This CDR3 spans 15 amino acids. The CDR3 bases are TGTGCCAGCAGCTCCAGTGGGGCCTCCAATCAGCCCCAGCATTTT. Translated, it gives CASSSSGASNQPQHF.

The rearrangement links TRBV4-2 to TRBJ2-7, with a weak D call TRBD2 (5 bases). V lost 4 bases and J lost 2, with 15 bases in between. The germline CDR1 and CDR2 sequences are LGHNA and YNFKEQ. The CDR3 runs to 15 residues. The chain's CDR3 is CASSPPSGQPYEQYV. For the CDR3, the DNA is TGTGCCAGCAGCCCGCCGAGCGGCCAGCCCTACGAGCAGTACGTC.

As for this clone: Other DNA sequences in this sample translate to the same CDR3. The chain carries TRBV3-1 (or the pseudogene TRBV3-2) and TRBJ2-7, with 12 bases identical to TRBD2. CDR1 is LGHDT, CDR2 YNNKEL, per germline (reference sequence). V trimming: 1 base; J trimming: 7 bases; junction bases outside the gene matches: 5. The CDR3 length is 15 residues. The CDR3 loop is CASSQGLAGVREQYF. CDR3 bases: TGTGCCAGCAGCCAAGGACTAGCGGGGGTCCGGGAGCAGTACTTC.